Below are 18 T cell receptor beta chains sequenced from a single sample in a study of blood T cells in healthy people across ages. The authors ran a second PCR of 7 to 11 cycles using a sample-barcoded 5' primer and a J-beta primer mix. TCRdb called the 5' RACE reads again in MiXCR, with one record for every CDR3 protein. The sample contains fewer than 2,000,000 distinct CDR3 sequences, about 31% of which appear only once. The sample consisted of blood. Every receptor here comes from a young woman in good health.

As concerns this clonotype: At one of its ends the junction is not consistent with the germline gene, which may arise from a read error. The chain combines TRBV3-1 with TRBJ1-1; no clear D. Germline V CDR1 and CDR2: LGHDT, YNNKEL (reference sequence). The CDR3 length is 14 residues. CDR3 amino acids: CASSQGFSRHQAFF. CDR3 nucleotides: TGCGCCAGCAGCCAAGGTTTTTCCAGGCACCAAGCTTTCTTT.

The CDR3 here is CASSPSGGGVDEQFF. The CDR3 nucleotides read TGTGCCAGCAGCCCCTCGGGCGGGGGGGTAGATGAGCAGTTCTTC. The chain employs TRBV12-3 or TRBV12-4 and TRBJ2-1; TRBD2 aligns across 9 bases. The J segment lost 8 bases and the V segment lost 6 bases, leaving 11 bases of the junction unmatched. This CDR3 has 15 residues.

The chain is built from TRBV11-2 and TRBJ2-4; 8 nucleotides line up with TRBD1. This CDR3 spans 12 amino acids. Trimming at V came to 5 bases and at J to 15 bases, leaving 9 bases not matched to a gene. The V gene's germline CDR1 is SGHAT and CDR2 FQNNGV. The CDR3 spells CASSPPRGRGYF. The CDR3 nucleotides read TGTGCCAGCAGCCCTCCCAGGGGGCGAGGGTACTTC.

This chain connects TRBV14 to TRBJ2-3, with D unresolved. CDR3 size: 16 residues. Germline V lookup: CDR1 SGHDN, CDR2 FVKESK. V shed 0 bases and J shed 2 bases, with 12 bases lying between them. The chain's CDR3 is CASSQDQLLNTDTQYF. In DNA form, the CDR3 reads TGTGCCAGCAGCCAAGACCAGTTATTAAACACAGATACGCAGTATTTT.

This clonotype was observed a few times. This rearrangement joins TRBV3-1 to TRBJ1-2; 7 bases match TRBD1. The CDR3 covers 13 residues. Germline-derived CDR1 and CDR2 are LGHDT and YNNKEL (reference sequence). J gave up 6 bases and V 3 bases, and 4 bases lay outside the gene matches. The DNA for the CDR3 is TGTGCCAGCAGCCAGGGACAGCCTAATGGCTACACCTTC. Protein product: CASSQGQPNGYTF.

The V gene is TRBV7-8, the J gene TRBJ1-2; TRBD1 might be the D (6 bases). This CDR3 region has 18 residues. From germline, CDR1 is SGHVS and CDR2 FQNEAQ. V lost 5 bases and J lost 4, with 26 bases in between. This CDR3 is CASSRRKPGQKNLYGYTF. DNA for the CDR3: TGTGCCAGCAGCCGCCGTAAACCAGGACAGAAGAATCTCTATGGCTACACCTTC.

This clonotype was detected a few times. J is TRBJ1-1 and V is TRBV20-1, with a tentative D call TRBD1 (5 bases). Germline V gene data show CDR1 as DFQATT and CDR2 as SNEGSKA (reference sequence). There are 11 residues in the CDR3. CDR3 bases: TGCGAGGGGAAGGGGAACACTGAAGCTTTCTTT. It encodes CEGKGNTEAFF.

The V gene is TRBV20-1, the J gene TRBJ2-1; a possible D gene is TRBD2 (6 bases). The CDR3 runs to 13 residues. Germline V lookup: CDR1 DFQATT, CDR2 SNEGSKA (reference sequence). CDR3 sequence reads: CRARLDSYNEQFF. CDR3 nucleotides: TGCAGGGCACGACTAGATTCCTACAATGAGCAGTTCTTC.

The table lists this clonotype with a few counts. The CDR3 loop reads CASSYDRRYEQYF. The CDR3 bases are TGTGCCAGCAGTTACGACAGACGCTACGAGCAGTACTTC. The chain joins TRBV6-6 to TRBJ2-7; possibly TRBD1 for D (5 bases). The germline V gene encodes CDR1 MNHNY and CDR2 SVGAGI (reference sequence). V was clipped by 2 bases and J by 3 bases, with 8 bases between them. This CDR3 region has 13 residues.

This chain connects TRBV7-8 to TRBJ1-4; possibly TRBD1 for D (5 bases). V gave up 5 bases and J gave up 6 bases, with 19 bases separating them. Germline-derived CDR1 and CDR2 are SGHVS and FQNEAQ. The CDR3 contains 16 residues. DNA of the CDR3: TGTGCCAGCAGCCTCTTTTTGGCAGGGAAGGATGAAAAACTGTTTTTT. This sequence encodes CASSLFLAGKDEKLFF.

This clonotype was seen ten or more times. V gene TRBV29-1 combines with J gene TRBJ2-5; D is unclear. Germline loops: CDR1 SQVTM, CDR2 ANQGSEA. The ends were cut back, 6 bases at V and 5 bases at J, with 19 bases in the middle. This CDR3 spans 14 amino acids. CDR3 sequence reads: CSVRTRALGETQYF. CDR3 coding DNA: TGCAGCGTCCGAACCCGGGCCTTAGGCGAGACCCAGTACTTC. Variable domain in full (rest from reference TRBV29-1 and TRBJ2-5): SAVISQKPSRDICQRGTSLTIQCQVDSQVTMMFWYRQQPGQSLTLIATANQGSEATYESGFVIDKFPISRPNLTFSTLTVSNMSPEDSSIYLCSVRTRALGETQYFGPGTRLLVL.

This chain connects TRBV20-1 to TRBJ2-3, with D unclear. The germline V gene has CDR1 DFQATT and CDR2 SNEGSKA (reference sequence). This CDR3 has 14 amino acids. Trimming cost V 1 base and J 0 bases, with 8 bases left between them. CDR3 bases: TGCAGTGCTAGAGTGGGGTCTAGCACAGATACGCAGTATTTT. It is translated as CSARVGSSTDTQYF.

V is TRBV12-3 or TRBV12-4 and J is TRBJ1-5, with D possibly being TRBD1 (5 bases). V dropped 6 bases and J dropped 1 base, with 16 bases sitting between them. The CDR3 consists of 16 residues. DNA of the CDR3: TGTGCCAGCAGCGAAAGGGGAGGGTACAGCAATCAGCCCCAGCATTTT. Its translation is CASSERGGYSNQPQHF.

The chain joins TRBV5-4 to TRBJ2-3, with 9 nucleotides matching TRBD2. V was clipped by 3 bases and J by 2 bases; unmatched bases: 10. CDR1 and CDR2 from the germline V gene are SGHNT and YYREEE (reference sequence). The CDR3 is made up of 17 amino acids. CDR3 in DNA: TGTGCCAGCAGCTCCTTCATAGCGGGGGCCCTCACAGATACGCAGTATTTT. It specifies CASSSFIAGALTDTQYF.

This clonotype was recorded at least ten times. The V gene is TRBV5-1, the J gene TRBJ2-1; perhaps TRBD2 as D (5 bases). V lost 1 base and J 8 bases, leaving 10 bases between the germline ends. The CDR3 is made up of 13 amino acids. Per germline, CDR1 SGHRS and CDR2 YFSETQ. The CDR3 here is CASSLSGRDEQFF. Here the CDR3 DNA reads TGCGCCAGCAGCTTGTCGGGAAGGGATGAGCAGTTCTTC. The whole variable domain, remainder taken from reference TRBV5-1 and TRBJ2-1, is KAGVTQTPRYLIKTRGQQVTLSCSPISGHRSVSWYQQTPGQGLQFLFEYFSETQRNKGNFPGRFSGRQFSNSRSEMNVSTLELGDSALYLCASSLSGRDEQFFGPGTRLTVL.

This clonotype came up a few times. The chain combines TRBV29-1 with TRBJ2-2; a possible D gene is TRBD2 (6 bases). The germline CDR1 and CDR2 sequences are SQVTM and ANQGSEA. Trimming left V 0 bases short and J 2 bases short, with 10 bases between. This CDR3 region has 15 residues. The CDR3 reads CSVEDRGLNTGELFF. CDR3 bases: TGCAGCGTTGAAGATCGTGGACTAAACACCGGGGAGCTGTTTTTT.

The J gene is TRBJ2-3, the V gene TRBV5-4; 8 positions match TRBD1. Looked up from germline, CDR1 is SGHNT and CDR2 is YYREEE (reference sequence). The CDR3 length is 15 residues. J gave up 2 bases and V 5 bases, and 7 bases lay outside the gene matches. CDR3: CASRHGQGDTDTQYF. In nucleotides, the CDR3 is TGTGCCAGCAGACACGGACAGGGAGACACAGATACGCAGTATTTT.

The V and J genes are TRBV3-1 and TRBJ2-5; 13 bases map to TRBD2. Trimming removed 8 bases from V and 2 bases from J; junction bases left unmatched: 5. The CDR3 has 15 amino acids. CDR1 and CDR2 from the germline V gene are LGHDT and YNNKEL (reference sequence). In DNA, the CDR3 is TGTGCCAGCGGACTAGCGGGGGCTCCTCAAGAGACCCAGTACTTC. Translated: CASGLAGAPQETQYF.